Given below is one TCR beta chain in context. V lost 4 bases, J lost 4 bases, and 12 bases lay in between. The CDR3 sequence is 13 residues long. The germline gives CDR1 SGHRS, CDR2 YFSETQ. The assay was immunoSEQ multiplex PCR, and TCRdb's table has in-frame clones only and misses some. The profile covers 150,000 to 200,000 clones, with about 91% appearing a single time and nearly 5% taken by the ten largest. This entry is derived from a study of control samples from healthy donors and cancer patients. The chain carries TRBV5-1 and TRBJ2-7; a weak D match, TRBD1 (6 bases). This clonotype was obtained from a woman aged 30 to 39 in good health. The sequenced sample was blood. The CDR3 sequence: CASSPEGVYEQYV. CDR3 nucleotides: TGCGCCAGCAGCCCTGAGGGGGTTTACGAGCAGTACGTC.